Following are 22 T cell receptor beta chains from one sample sequenced in a study of CXCR3-negative and CXCR3-positive naive CD8 T cells. Through 5' RACE with UMI labels, the TRB cDNA libraries were prepared. TCRdb reprocessed the 5' RACE reads and stores each CDR3 protein as one record, lacking DNA. The sample data list around 48,000 distinct CDR3 sequences. Input material: memory CD8+ T cells from blood. The receptor set was obtained from a human donor in good health. Some clones in this sample may be carry-over from other donors' samples.

This chain links TRBV29-1 with TRBJ1-1; TCRdb calls TRBD1, which cannot be checked without DNA. The CDR3 is made up of 14 amino acids. Looked up from germline, CDR1 is SQVTM and CDR2 is ANQGSEA. CDR3 region: CSVDISGQNTEAFF. The whole variable domain, remainder taken from reference TRBV29-1 and TRBJ1-1, is SAVISQKPSRDICQRGTSLTIQCQVDSQVTMMFWYRQQPGQSLTLIATANQGSEATYESGFVIDKFPISRPNLTFSTLTVSNMSPEDSSIYLCSVDISGQNTEAFFGQGTRLTVV.

This chain connects TRBV14 to TRBJ2-7; TCRdb's D call of TRBD1 is untestable without DNA. Germline V gene lookup returns CDR1 SGHDN and CDR2 FVKESK. The CDR3 loop spans 13 amino acids. The CDR3 spells CASSQVGGGEQYF.

The chain is built from TRBV6-6 and TRBJ1-2; TCRdb's D gene call, TRBD1, goes unchecked for lack of DNA. Germline V gene lookup returns CDR1 MNHNY and CDR2 SVGAGI (reference sequence). The CDR3 loop spans 15 amino acids. The CDR3 is CASSYSPERNYGYTF.

The CDR3 spells CASSEAYEQYF. V gene TRBV7-2 combines with J gene TRBJ2-7. CDR3 length equals 11 residues. Germline V gives CDR1 SGHTA, CDR2 FQGNSA.

J is TRBJ1-2 and V is TRBV4-3; checking the TCRdb D call of TRBD1 is not possible without DNA. In germline, CDR1 is LGHNA, CDR2 YSLEER. This CDR3 contains 18 residues. CDR3: CASSQDWDRSSAIGGYTF.

The chain carries TRBV29-1 and TRBJ2-2; TCRdb picks TRBD1, but there is no DNA to check that call. Germline assignment: CDR1 SQVTM and CDR2 ANQGSEA. The CDR3 runs to 13 residues. The CDR3 is CSATRGDTGELFF.

V and J are TRBV28 and TRBJ2-7; lacking DNA, the TRBD1 call made by TCRdb goes unchecked. The CDR3 covers 14 residues. The germline CDR1 and CDR2 sequences are MDHEN and SYDVKM. The CDR3 loop reads CASSLGGGAGEQYF.

The chain couples TRBV2 to TRBJ2-5; absent DNA, TCRdb's TRBD1 call cannot be checked. Germline V CDR1 and CDR2: SNHLY, FYNNEI. CDR3 length: 14 residues. The CDR3: CASSDRQGQETQYF.

V and J are TRBV27 and TRBJ2-1; with no DNA, the TCRdb D assignment of TRBD2 cannot be verified. This CDR3 region has 15 residues. Looked up from germline, CDR1 is MNHEY and CDR2 is SMNVEV (reference sequence). This chain's CDR3 is CASSLSGRWYNEQFF.

The chain combines TRBV6-5 with TRBJ2-1; TCRdb calls TRBD1, which cannot be checked without DNA. The CDR3 length is 14 residues. Looked up from germline, CDR1 is MNHEY and CDR2 is SVGAGI. Here the CDR3 reads CASSYSNRGNEQFF.

The chain recombines TRBV2 with TRBJ1-5; TCRdb designates TRBD1, a call that cannot be tested without DNA. The CDR3 is made up of 15 amino acids. CDR1 and CDR2 from the germline V gene are SNHLY and FYNNEI. CDR3 protein: CASKGTGFSNQPQHF.

The rearrangement uses TRBV7-8 and TRBJ2-3; absent DNA, TCRdb's TRBD1 call cannot be checked. There are 15 residues in the CDR3. Looked up from germline, CDR1 is SGHVS and CDR2 is FQNEAQ. The CDR3 sequence is CASSYSNRDTDTQYF.

This rearrangement joins TRBV12-3 or TRBV12-4 to TRBJ1-2; checking the TCRdb D call of TRBD1 is not possible without DNA. The CDR3 consists of 12 residues. CDR3 protein: CASSLASGGYTF.

The chain recombines TRBV20-1 with TRBJ2-7. The CDR3 has 12 residues. CDR1 and CDR2 from the germline V gene are DFQATT and SNEGSKA (reference sequence). The CDR3 region is CSAPSVLGEQYF.

The chain joins TRBV28 to TRBJ2-7; no DNA is available, so the TRBD2 call from TCRdb remains unchecked. The CDR3 is 16 amino acids. Germline loops: CDR1 MDHEN, CDR2 SYDVKM. CDR3 region: CASSFGTSALGYEQYF.

The genes are TRBV29-1 and TRBJ1-1. Germline V lookup: CDR1 SQVTM, CDR2 ANQGSEA. The CDR3 runs 12 residues. The CDR3 spells CSVVDLNTEAFF.

This chain joins TRBV28 and TRBJ2-7; the D call from TCRdb, TRBD2, cannot be confirmed without DNA. The CDR3 is made up of 18 amino acids. Germline V lookup: CDR1 MDHEN, CDR2 SYDVKM. The CDR3: CASSLPFLGSGSLDEQYF.

This chain uses TRBV4-3 with TRBJ2-1. CDR3 length: 17 residues. Germline V lookup: CDR1 LGHNA, CDR2 YSLEER. The CDR3 spells CASSQDFSGNSYNEQFF.

The rearrangement uses TRBV9 and TRBJ2-7; TCRdb lists TRBD2, though no DNA is available to test this call. This CDR3 contains 16 residues. Germline CDR1 reads SGDLS; CDR2 reads YYNGEE. The CDR3 spells CVSSPGQSGGFGEQYF.

This chain uses TRBV15 with TRBJ2-3; absent DNA, TCRdb's TRBD1 call cannot be checked. Germline V gene lookup returns CDR1 LNHNV and CDR2 YYDKDF (reference sequence). The CDR3 loop spans 15 amino acids. CDR3: CATSTPTGSTDTQYF.

This chain uses TRBV5-4 with TRBJ2-7. The CDR3 has 13 amino acids. The V gene's germline CDR1 is SGHNT and CDR2 YYREEE (reference sequence). CDR3 in amino acids: CASSLHVTGEQYF. Based on the CDR3 plus reference TRBV5-4 and TRBJ2-7, the full variable domain is ETGVTQSPTHLIKTRGQQVTLRCSSQSGHNTVSWYQQALGQGPQFIFQYYREEENGRGNFPPRFSGLQFPNYSSELNVNALELDDSALYLCASSLHVTGEQYFGPGTRLTVT.

V gene TRBV5-1 combines with J gene TRBJ2-7; TCRdb gives TRBD2 as the D gene, but with no DNA this cannot be confirmed. This CDR3 is built from 15 residues. CDR1 is SGHRS, CDR2 YFSETQ, per germline. This CDR3 reads CASSATSGQDYEQYF.